This is a list of T cell receptor beta chains from one sample in a study of T cells in Graves' hyperthyroidism and ophthalmopathy. One entry per CDR3 protein results from TCRdb running MiXCR on the multiplex PCR reads. The profile shows a few hundred thousand distinct CDR3 sequences, around 20% of them singletons. The source material was blood. All receptors derive from a man younger than 30 with Graves' hyperthyroidism. Both conserved end residues are part of each CDR3. The D gene is left open where the match is weak. A clone size is listed for some rows: how often the clone was seen (once, few, many), or a class if it is expanded.

J,V,size,D,DNA,CDR3
TRBJ1-2,TRBV5-1,-,-,TGCGCCAGCAGCTTGGAAGCGGGTGCGGAGGGCTACACCTTC,CASSLEAGAEGYTF
TRBJ1-1,TRBV12-3/TRBV12-4,many,-,TGTGCCAGCAGTTTCGGGGGGCCTATGACTGAAGCTTTCTTT,CASSFGGPMTEAFF
TRBJ2-2,TRBV6-5,many,-,TGTGCCTCACCCCGTGTCCAGGGTGCCGGGGAGCTGTTTTTT,CASPRVQGAGELFF
TRBJ1-5,TRBV28,many,-,TGTGCCAGCAGTTTATCTCCTCAGGGTCCGTCCGCTCAGCCCCAGCATTTT,CASSLSPQGPSAQPQHF
TRBJ2-7,TRBV6-5,many,TRBD1,TGTGCCAGCAGTTCCGGGACAGGGGTCTCCTACGAGCAGTACTTC,CASSSGTGVSYEQYF
TRBJ2-5,TRBV6-1,many,-,TGTGCCAGCAGTGAAGGCCGGGGCCGGGAGACCCAGTACTTC,CASSEGRGRETQYF
TRBJ2-7,TRBV27,few,-,TGTGCCAGCAGTCCCCCCGGCAGGGCTCGGGGGGAGCAGTACTTC,CASSPPGRARGEQYF
TRBJ1-5,TRBV6-2/TRBV6-3,many,TRBD1,TGTGCCAGCAGAGTGACAGGGGGTCCCACTCAGCCCCAGCATTTT,CASRVTGGPTQPQHF
TRBJ2-7,TRBV7-9,-,TRBD1,TGTGCCAGCGTCCCGGGACAGGGTCCCTACGAGCAGTACTTC,CASVPGQGPYEQYF
TRBJ2-4,TRBV20-1,many,-,TGCAGTGCTCGACACCCGACAGTAGCCAAAAACATTCAGTACTTC,CSARHPTVAKNIQYF
TRBJ2-5,TRBV12-3/TRBV12-4,many,-,TGTGCCAGCTCCCAGGACACAGGGGAGACCCAGTACTTC,CASSQDTGETQYF
TRBJ1-1,TRBV11-2,many,-,TGTGCCAGCAGCCCGGACATTGGCACTGAAGCTTTCTTT,CASSPDIGTEAFF
TRBJ1-2,TRBV4-1,-,TRBD1,TGCGCCAGCAGCGGGGACAGGGCCCTCCTCCACTATGGCTACACCTTC,CASSGDRALLHYGYTF
TRBJ2-5,TRBV6-5,-,-,TGTGCCAGCAGCCACTCAGGGCAGGGTCAAGAGTCCCAGTACTTC,CASSHSGQGQESQYF
TRBJ2-7,TRBV11-2,-,TRBD1,TGTGCCAGCAGCTTAAGTGGGACAGGAATTGAAGAGCAGTACTTC,CASSLSGTGIEEQYF
TRBJ1-5,TRBV10-3,many,TRBD1,TGTGCCATCGCCCTTAATTGGGACAGGTACAATCAGCCCCAGCATTTT,CAIALNWDRYNQPQHF
TRBJ1-5,TRBV28,many,-,TGTGCCAGCACGGGCACCAGGGATCAGCCCCAGCATTTT,CASTGTRDQPQHF
TRBJ2-7,TRBV6-2/TRBV6-3,many,TRBD2,TGTGCCAGCAGTTACAGCGGGACGGCCTCCTACGAGCAGTACTTC,CASSYSGTASYEQYF
TRBJ1-5,TRBV7-8,many,-,TGTGCCAGCAGTTTAGGGGAAAATCAGCCCCAGCATTTT,CASSLGENQPQHF
TRBJ2-7,TRBV27,many,TRBD1,TGTGCCAGCAGCTCGACAGGGGGCGGTTTGTACGAGCAGTACTTC,CASSSTGGGLYEQYF
TRBJ1-3,TRBV3-1,-,-,TGTGCCAGCAGCCCCTGGCGGGGACGAGGAAACACCATATATTTT,CASSPWRGRGNTIYF
TRBJ1-2,TRBV6-2/TRBV6-3,many,-,TGTGCCAGCAGCGAGGGGATTAACTATGGCTACACCTTC,CASSEGINYGYTF
TRBJ1-1,TRBV9,few,-,TGTGCCAGCAGCGTAGACCCGGCAGGGTGGGGGAACACTGAAGCTTTCTTT,CASSVDPAGWGNTEAFF
TRBJ2-5,TRBV6-1,many,-,TGTGCCAGCAGGGGGACGCTCCAAGAGACCCAGTACTTC,CASRGTLQETQYF
TRBJ1-2,TRBV7-2,-,-,TGTGCCAGCAGCTCGTCCCCCGGGGGAGTTGGCTACACCTTC,CASSSSPGGVGYTF
TRBJ2-3,TRBV6-5,-,TRBD2,TGTGCCAGCACCCCCGAAGCGGGGGTTAGCACAGATACGCAGTATTTT,CASTPEAGVSTDTQYF
TRBJ1-1,TRBV29-1,many,-,TGCAGCGCCCCTGAAGCTTTCTTT,CSAPEAFF
TRBJ1-5,TRBV15,-,-,TGTGCCACCAGCAGCGATGGGACGCAACCCAATCAGCCCCAGCATTTT,CATSSDGTQPNQPQHF
TRBJ1-3,TRBV12-3/TRBV12-4,many,-,TGTGCCAGCAGTTTGACAGATCCTGGAAACACCATATATTTT,CASSLTDPGNTIYF
TRBJ2-5,TRBV4-1,many,-,TGCGCCAGCAGCCAAGATCTTTTGGGGCCCGAGACCCAGTACTTC,CASSQDLLGPETQYF
TRBJ1-1,TRBV6-1,many,-,TGTGCCAGCAGTGAAGATCCCAGGGGTGGGGGCACTGAAGCTTTCTTT,CASSEDPRGGGTEAFF
TRBJ2-6,TRBV6-5,-,-,TGTGCCAGCAGTTCTGGACCCAGCTCTGGGGCCAACGTCCTGACTTTC,CASSSGPSSGANVLTF
TRBJ1-1,TRBV6-1,-,TRBD1,TGTGCCAGCACACAGGGGTTAAGAAACACTGAAGCTTTCTTT,CASTQGLRNTEAFF
TRBJ1-1,TRBV27,-,-,TGTGCCAGCAGTTCCCTCGGGAAATACACTGAAGCTTTCTTT,CASSSLGKYTEAFF
TRBJ1-2,TRBV19,many,-,TGTGCCAGTAGTATGATGTCCGCATATGGCTACACCTTC,CASSMMSAYGYTF
TRBJ1-5,TRBV4-1,few,-,TGCGCCAGCAGCCATGCTAGTAACAATCAGCCCCAGCATTTT,CASSHASNNQPQHF
TRBJ1-1,TRBV30,many,-,TGTGCCTGGAGTGTGGGGGGGCCCACTGAAGCTTTCTTT,CAWSVGGPTEAFF
TRBJ2-5,TRBV9,few,-,TGTGCCAGCAGCTTACGGCCTTTGGGGGGGCAGGAGACCCAGTACTTC,CASSLRPLGGQETQYF
TRBJ2-6,TRBV6-1,-,TRBD1,TGTGCCAGCGGCCGGGGACAGGTGGCTGGGGCCAACGTCCTGACTTTC,CASGRGQVAGANVLTF
TRBJ1-1,TRBV30,many,-,TGTGCCTGGAAACCAGGGGAGTACACTGAAGCTTTCTTT,CAWKPGEYTEAFF
TRBJ2-5,TRBV25-1,-,TRBD2,TGTGCCAGCAGTGCCCCGGGGGGGCCGGAGGAGACCCAGTACTTC,CASSAPGGPEETQYF